This T cell receptor beta chain was documented in a study of blood T cell repertoires in COVID-19. Background on the study: Samples representing acute and convalescent COVID-19 were sourced from the United States, Italy and Spain.

CDR3 length: 15 amino acids. V lost 0 bases, J lost 7 bases, and 4 bases stayed unmatched. Germline values: CDR1 MGHRA, CDR2 YSYEKL. Participants were aged about 18 to 100 years from about 25 US areas. Those designated as exposed participants met a COVID-19 case within 2 weeks before study entry. Per the original methods: How many nucleated cells were present was estimated from reference gene primer amplification. TCRdb keeps only in-frame clones here, not all; method: immunoSEQ multiplex PCR. D and trimming come from the DNA, and the V and J calls and clone size come from that table. Of fewer than 350,000 clones listed, about nine tenths are singletons.

The chain has TRBV4-1 and TRBJ1-4; 8 nucleotides match TRBD1. Source material: PBMCs or T cells enriched from blood (not recorded which). The receptor's source is a woman in her twenties or thirties who had been exposed to COVID-19. CDR3 in DNA: TGCGCCAGCAGCCAAGACGACAGGGGTGGTGAAAAACTGTTTTTT. Its protein product is CASSQDDRGGEKLFF.